What follows are 10 T cell receptor beta chains derived from one specimen sequenced in a study of beta chain features in type 1 diabetes. Antigen specificity for these receptors is unknown. Expressed TCRB transcripts were sequenced, since all the RNA that had been isolated was reverse transcribed. Profiling relied on immunoSEQ multiplex PCR, and the TCRdb table lists in-frame clones only, not all of them. The table includes nearly 350,000 clones, approximately 9.7% detected once. Study-wide results and caveats: In every one of the four CD4+ subsets, TCRB CDR3s were moderately but significantly shorter in Type 1 diabetes patients.

The specimen was central memory CD4+ T cells from blood. The receptors were gathered from a man aged 25 to 40 with type 1 diabetes.

Written as DNA, the CDR3 is TGTGCCAGCAGCTTAGAAGGCAGGATCACAGATACGCAGTATTTT. It is translated as CASSLEGRITDTQYF. The chain has TRBV11-3 and TRBJ2-3; D call uncertain. V shed 0 bases and J shed 2 bases, with 9 bases lying between them. The CDR3 consists of 15 residues. From germline, CDR1 is SGHNT and CDR2 YENEEA.

This clone occurred a few times. The chain is built from TRBV5-1 and TRBJ1-2, with 7 bases matching TRBD1. With V trimmed by 4 bases and J by 6 bases, 9 bases remained unmatched. The CDR3 length is 14 residues. Germline V gene lookup returns CDR1 SGHRS and CDR2 YFSETQ. The chain's CDR3 is CASSPGQVPDGYTF. The DNA for the CDR3 is TGCGCCAGCAGCCCAGGACAGGTGCCGGATGGCTACACCTTC.

This clone appeared a few times. The genes are TRBV11-2 and TRBJ2-3; 9 bases are shared with TRBD2. The germline V gene encodes CDR1 SGHAT and CDR2 FQNNGV. J was trimmed by 5 bases and V by 1 base; bases with no gene match: 7. CDR3 size: 16 residues. The CDR3 protein is CASSLAGGGARDTQYF. In DNA, the CDR3 is TGTGCCAGCAGCTTAGCGGGCGGGGGGGCTAGAGATACGCAGTATTTT.

This chain links TRBV29-1 with TRBJ1-1; 7 bases are a match to TRBD1. The CDR3 has 13 amino acids. V trimming: 7 bases; J trimming: 5 bases; junction bases outside the gene matches: 10. Germline lookup yields CDR1 SQVTM and CDR2 ANQGSEA. CDR3 region: CSAIDRDATEAFF. The CDR3 nucleotides read TGCAGCGCCATTGACAGGGATGCGACTGAAGCTTTCTTT.

V and J are TRBV6-5 and TRBJ2-7, with a possible D match to TRBD1 (5 bases). The CDR3 has 14 residues. Germline CDR1 and CDR2: MNHEY and SVGAGI. Trimming removed 0 bases at V and 3 bases at J, with 9 bases between. The CDR3 loop is CASSYSEQGYEQYF. As DNA, the CDR3 is TGTGCCAGCAGTTACTCGGAGCAGGGCTACGAGCAGTACTTC.

This clone was picked up a small number of times. The rearrangement links TRBV9 to TRBJ2-3; no definite D call. Germline V gives CDR1 SGDLS, CDR2 YYNGEE. This CDR3 is 15 amino acids long. The V end lost 0 bases, the J end lost 2 bases, and 10 bases lay between the germline ends. As DNA, the CDR3 is TGTGCCAGCAGCGTAGCTACGAGTACCACAGATACGCAGTATTTT. The encoded protein is CASSVATSTTDTQYF.

This clone was detected many times. J is TRBJ1-5 and V is TRBV2; a weak D match, TRBD1 (5 bases). Trimming stripped 5 bases from V and 7 bases from J, with 12 bases between. The V gene's germline CDR1 is SNHLY and CDR2 FYNNEI. The CDR3 is made up of 13 amino acids. The DNA for the CDR3 is TGTGCCAGCAGTAGGCAGGGACCCCAGCCCCAGCATTTT. Its protein product is CASSRQGPQPQHF.

This clone has more than one count but fewer than ten. Other DNA sequences in this specimen translate into the identical CDR3. The rearrangement links TRBV7-9 to TRBJ2-3, with D unresolved. The V end lost 5 bases, the J end lost 2 bases, and 8 bases lay between the germline ends. Germline CDR1 reads SEHNR; CDR2 reads FQNEAQ (reference sequence). CDR3 length: 13 residues. CDR3: CASSPVATDTQYF. CDR3 DNA sequence: TGTGCCAGCAGCCCTGTGGCCACAGATACGCAGTATTTT.

This clone was seen a handful of times. J is TRBJ2-3 and V is TRBV10-3; the match to TRBD1 covers 8 bases. The CDR3 has 14 residues. The germline gives CDR1 ENHRY, CDR2 SYGVKD. Trimming at V came to 6 bases and at J to 3 bases, leaving 5 bases not matched to a gene. CDR3 in DNA: TGTGCCATCAGACTGACAGGGGCAACAGATACGCAGTATTTT. It yields the protein CAIRLTGATDTQYF.

V and J are TRBV27 and TRBJ1-1; D not resolved. CDR1 MNHEY and CDR2 SMNVEV come from the germline V gene (reference sequence). The V and J ends lost 0 bases and 3 bases respectively, with 8 bases between them. The CDR3 sequence is 14 residues long. The CDR3 region is CASSLSGSDTEAFF. The CDR3 region has the DNA TGTGCCAGCAGTTTATCTGGTTCCGACACTGAAGCTTTCTTT.